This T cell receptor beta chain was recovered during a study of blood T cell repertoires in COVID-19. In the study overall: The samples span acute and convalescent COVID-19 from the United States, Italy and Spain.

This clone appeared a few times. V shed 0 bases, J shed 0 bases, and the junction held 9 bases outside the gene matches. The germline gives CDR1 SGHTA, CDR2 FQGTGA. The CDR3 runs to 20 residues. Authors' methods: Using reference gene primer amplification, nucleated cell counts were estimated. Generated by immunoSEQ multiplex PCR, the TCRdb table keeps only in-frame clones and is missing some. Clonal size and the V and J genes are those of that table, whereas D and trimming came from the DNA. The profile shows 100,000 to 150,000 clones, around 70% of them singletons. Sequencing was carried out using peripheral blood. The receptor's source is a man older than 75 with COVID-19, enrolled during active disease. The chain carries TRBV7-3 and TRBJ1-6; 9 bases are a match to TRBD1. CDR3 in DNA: TGTGCCAGCAGCTTAACGGGGACAGGGACCACGAGCTCCTATAATTCACCCCTCCACTTT. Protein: CASSLTGTGTTSSYNSPLHF.